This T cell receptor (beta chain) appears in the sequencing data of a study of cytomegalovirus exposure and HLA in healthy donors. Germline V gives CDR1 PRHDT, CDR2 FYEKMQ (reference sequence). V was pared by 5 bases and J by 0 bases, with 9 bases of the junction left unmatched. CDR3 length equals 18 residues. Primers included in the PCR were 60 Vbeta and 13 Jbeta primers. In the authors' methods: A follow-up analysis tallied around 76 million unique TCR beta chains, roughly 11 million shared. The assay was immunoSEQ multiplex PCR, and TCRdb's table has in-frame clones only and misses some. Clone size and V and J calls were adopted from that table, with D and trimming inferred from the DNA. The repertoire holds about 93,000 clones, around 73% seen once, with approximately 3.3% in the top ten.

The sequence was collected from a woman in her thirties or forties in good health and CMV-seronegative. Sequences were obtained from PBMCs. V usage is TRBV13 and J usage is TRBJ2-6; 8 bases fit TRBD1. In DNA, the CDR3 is TGTGCCAGCAGCCATTCGCAGGGGGCCTTCTCTGGGGCCAACGTCCTGACTTTC. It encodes CASSHSQGAFSGANVLTF.